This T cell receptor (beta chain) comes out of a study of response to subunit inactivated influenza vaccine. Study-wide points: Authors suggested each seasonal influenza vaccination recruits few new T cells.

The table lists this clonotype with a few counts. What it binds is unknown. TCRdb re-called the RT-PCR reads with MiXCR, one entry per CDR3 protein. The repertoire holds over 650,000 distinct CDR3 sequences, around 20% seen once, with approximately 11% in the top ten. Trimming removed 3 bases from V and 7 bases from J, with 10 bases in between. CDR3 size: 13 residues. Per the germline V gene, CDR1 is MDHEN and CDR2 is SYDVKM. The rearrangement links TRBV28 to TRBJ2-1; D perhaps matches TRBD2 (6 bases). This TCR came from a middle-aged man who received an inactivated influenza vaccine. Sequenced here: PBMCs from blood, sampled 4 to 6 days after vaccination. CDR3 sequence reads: CASSLEGMNEQFF. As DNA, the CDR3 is TGTGCCAGCAGTTTGGAGGGGATGAATGAGCAGTTCTTC.